The 28 T cell receptor beta chains in this list originate from one sample, sequenced in a study of T cells in localized non-small cell lung cancer. Profiling relied on immunoSEQ multiplex PCR, and the TCRdb table lists in-frame clones only, not all of them. The repertoire holds over a thousand clones, roughly 35% seen once, with 15% in the top ten. The source material was normal lung tissue next to the tumor, sampled before any cancer treatment. These receptors originate from a woman aged 35 to 70 with stage II squamous cell lung carcinoma.

This CDR3 is CASRKGTPISYEQYF. The DNA of the CDR3 is TGTGCCAGCAGAAAAGGGACACCAATCTCCTACGAGCAGTACTTC. The rearrangement uses TRBV11-3 and TRBJ2-7, with D tentatively TRBD1 (6 bases). This CDR3 has 15 residues. Per the germline V gene, CDR1 is SGHNT and CDR2 is YENEEA. Trimming cost V 6 bases and J 0 bases, with 15 bases left between them.

V and J are TRBV10-2 and TRBJ1-1; D is undetermined. The CDR3 contains 13 residues. Trimming removed 2 bases at V and 5 bases at J, with 9 bases between. In germline, CDR1 is WSHSY, CDR2 SAAADI. The CDR3 DNA sequence: TGCGCCAGCAGTGAGCAGTGGGCGACTGAAGCTTTCTTT. Translated: CASSEQWATEAFF.

This chain connects TRBV19 to TRBJ1-1; D perhaps matches TRBD1 (5 bases). CDR1 and CDR2 (germline): LNHDA, SQIVND (reference sequence). This CDR3 has 14 residues. Trimming stripped 2 bases from V and 5 bases from J, with 12 bases between. This chain's CDR3 is CASSIPGVGTEAFF. CDR3 DNA sequence: TGTGCCAGTAGTATACCGGGGGTAGGGACTGAAGCTTTCTTT.

Regarding this clone: The junction differs from germline at one of its ends, possibly a read error. Written as DNA, the CDR3 is TGTGCCAGCTCGCCACTAGCGGGGCTCTACAATGAGCAGTTCTTC. It yields the protein CASSPLAGLYNEQFF. The V and J genes are TRBV18 and TRBJ2-1; 10 bases line up with TRBD2. The CDR3 is made up of 15 amino acids. Per germline, CDR1 KGHSH and CDR2 LQKENI. The entire variable domain, with the rest obtained from reference TRBV18 and TRBJ2-1, is as follows: NAGVMQNPRHLVRRRGQEARLRCSPMKGHSHVYWYRQLPEEGLKFMVYLQKENIIDESGMPKERFSAEFPKEGPSILRIQQVVRGDSAAYFCASSPLAGLYNEQFFGPGTRLTVL.

The chain couples TRBV29-1 to TRBJ1-5; D is ambiguous. Germline V gene sequence: CDR1 SQVTM, CDR2 ANQGSEA. The CDR3 sequence is 13 residues long. V lost 4 bases and J 4 bases, leaving 11 bases between the germline ends. The CDR3 reads CSVGWADNQPQHF. CDR3 DNA: TGCAGCGTTGGGTGGGCAGATAATCAGCCCCAGCATTTT.

This CDR3 is CAIRERTDMNTEAFF. The CDR3 nucleotides read TGTGCCATCCGGGAACGGACAGATATGAACACTGAAGCTTTCTTT. V gene TRBV6-8 combines with J gene TRBJ1-1; TRBD1 is a possible D gene (6 bases). The CDR3 is 15 residues long. Trimming stripped 10 bases from V and 0 bases from J, with 18 bases between. CDR1 and CDR2 (germline): MNHGY, SAAAGT.

There are a few counts of this clone. The gene calls are TRBV6-8 and TRBJ2-5; D could derive from TRBD1 or TRBD2 (5 bases each). The V end lost 5 bases, the J end lost 1 base, and 14 bases lay between the germline ends. The CDR3 sequence is 15 residues long. Germline values: CDR1 MNHGY, CDR2 SAAAGT. The CDR3 protein is CASSRGPEVQETQYF. CDR3 bases: TGTGCCAGCAGTCGGGGCCCGGAGGTCCAAGAGACCCAGTACTTC.

This clone is medium-sized (0.01 to 0.1%). The chain recombines TRBV11-3 with TRBJ1-1; 9 bases match TRBD1. The CDR3 runs to 15 residues. Germline V gives CDR1 SGHNT, CDR2 YENEEA. Trimming removed 4 bases from V and 5 bases from J; junction bases left unmatched: 8. The CDR3 sequence is CASSSTGGGETEAFF. CDR3 DNA: TGTGCCAGCAGCTCTACAGGGGGCGGAGAGACTGAAGCTTTCTTT.

This sequence joins TRBV6-8 and TRBJ1-1, with D perhaps TRBD1 (5 bases). This CDR3 comprises 16 residues. V gave up 2 bases and J gave up 3 bases, with 16 bases separating them. CDR1 and CDR2 from the germline V gene are MNHGY and SAAAGT. The CDR3 DNA reads TGTGCCAGCAGTTACGGTCGGGGCGGTGGCTACACTGAAGCTTTCTTT. It specifies CASSYGRGGGYTEAFF.

The genes are TRBV9 and TRBJ1-2; the D is unclear. Per the germline V gene, CDR1 is SGDLS and CDR2 is YYNGEE. CDR3 length: 14 amino acids. Trimming stripped 3 bases from V and 6 bases from J, with 15 bases between. The CDR3 sequence is CASSAPEDVNGYTF. CDR3 sequence (DNA): TGTGCCAGCAGCGCGCCTGAGGACGTAAATGGCTACACCTTC.

The rearrangement joins TRBV18 to TRBJ1-2; D remains ambiguous. Germline V gene sequence: CDR1 KGHSH, CDR2 LQKENI. With 2 bases removed from V and 0 bases from J, the gap between germline ends came to 4 bases. This CDR3 has 13 residues. The CDR3 sequence: CASSPVANYGYTF. As DNA, the CDR3 is TGTGCCAGCTCACCAGTTGCTAACTATGGCTACACCTTC.

The gene calls are TRBV30 and TRBJ2-6, with D tentatively TRBD1 or TRBD2 (7 bases each). CDR1 GTSNPN and CDR2 SVGIG come from the germline V gene (reference sequence). Trimming took off 4 bases at V and 0 bases at J, with 16 bases between the two ends. The CDR3 is 17 residues long. In DNA form, the CDR3 reads TGTGCCTGGATCGGGACAGCGGGAAGCTCTGGGGCCAACGTCCTGACTTTC. Its translation is CAWIGTAGSSGANVLTF.

This clone was detected a few times. The chain combines TRBV6-8 with TRBJ1-3; 8 bases match TRBD1. Per the germline V gene, CDR1 is MNHGY and CDR2 is SAAAGT. Trimming cost V 0 bases and J 2 bases; bases outside gene matches: 3. This CDR3 comprises 16 residues. CDR3 sequence (DNA): TGTGCCAGCAGTTACTCTAGGACAGGGACTGGAAACACCATATATTTT. This sequence encodes CASSYSRTGTGNTIYF.

This chain connects TRBV28 to TRBJ1-1, with D hard to call. The V gene lost 3 bases and the J gene lost 1 base, with 9 bases spanning the gap. From germline, CDR1 is MDHEN and CDR2 SYDVKM. The CDR3 is made up of 14 amino acids. Here the CDR3 DNA reads TGTGCCAGCAGTTTGTGGCAGGCGAACACTGAAGCTTTCTTT. Translating it yields CASSLWQANTEAFF.

The sample holds a few counts of this clone. V usage is TRBV6-8 and J usage is TRBJ1-3; D remains ambiguous. Germline values: CDR1 MNHGY, CDR2 SAAAGT. V dropped 5 bases and J dropped 2 bases, with 7 bases sitting between them. The CDR3 consists of 13 residues. DNA of the CDR3: TGTGCCAGCAGTGACCAACCTGGAAACACCATATATTTT. Encoded protein: CASSDQPGNTIYF.

A few counts support this clone. The DNA contains a base that is ambiguous or unread; its residue becomes X. This sequence joins TRBV25-1 and TRBJ2-4; D is unclear. Germline assignment: CDR1 MGHDK and CDR2 SYGVNS. The CDR3 sequence is 12 residues long. V lost 5 bases and J lost 1, with 3 bases in between. In DNA form, the CDR3 reads TGTGCCAGCAGTYCTGCCAAAAACATTCAGTACTTC. Its protein product is CASSXAKNIQYF.

This clone was picked up a small number of times. The rearrangement links TRBV29-1 to TRBJ2-2; 9 bases fit TRBD1. Germline CDR1 and CDR2: SQVTM and ANQGSEA. The CDR3 spans 14 residues. J was trimmed by 1 base and V by 7 bases; bases with no gene match: 4. CDR3 sequence: CSAPGQGNTGELFF. The CDR3 DNA sequence: TGCAGCGCTCCGGGACAGGGGAACACCGGGGAGCTGTTTTTT.

This clone was seen once. The chain is built from TRBV19 and TRBJ2-3; D is undetermined. The CDR3 extends over 15 amino acids. V shed 3 bases and J shed 0 bases, with 10 bases lying between them. Germline lookup yields CDR1 LNHDA and CDR2 SQIVND (reference sequence). CDR3 protein: CASSIIGRSTDTQYF. CDR3 sequence (DNA): TGTGCCAGTAGTATTATAGGGCGCAGCACAGATACGCAGTATTTT.

V usage is TRBV19 and J usage is TRBJ2-7; D possibly matches TRBD1 or TRBD2 (5 bases each). There are 15 residues in the CDR3. CDR1 is LNHDA and CDR2 is SQIVND in the germline V gene (reference sequence). Between the trimmed V and J ends, which lost 5 bases and 0 bases, there was a span of 14 bases. CDR3 DNA sequence: TGTGCCAGTAGTCCTGGGGACGGGTACTCCTACGAGCAGTACTTC. This translates into CASSPGDGYSYEQYF.

In its sample, this clone was seen a few times. The V gene is TRBV6-7, the J gene TRBJ2-3; D is tentatively TRBD1 or TRBD2 (5 bases each). Being an ORF, TRBV6-7 has a function that is uncertain. The CDR3 covers 14 residues. The V end was cut by 5 bases, the J end by 0 bases, with 9 bases between. The CDR3 nucleotides are TGTGCCAGCAGTCGGGACGGTAGCACAGATACGCAGTATTTT. Its translation is CASSRDGSTDTQYF.

This clone was observed a handful of times. The chain carries TRBV5-1 and TRBJ2-5, with 9 bases matching TRBD1. With 5 bases clipped from V and 1 base from J, the junction kept 3 bases outside the gene matches. This CDR3 comprises 14 residues. CDR1 is SGHRS and CDR2 is YFSETQ in the germline V gene. The CDR3 bases are TGCGCCAGCAGACAGGGGGCTAGCCAAGAGACCCAGTACTTC. Protein sequence: CASRQGASQETQYF.

The chain carries TRBV6-7 and TRBJ1-1; 8 nucleotides match TRBD1. TRBV6-7 is known as an ORF, though its function is uncertain. The CDR3 consists of 15 residues. V shed 5 bases and J 1 base; nucleotides not matched to a gene: 6. Here the CDR3 DNA reads TGTGCCAGCAGTCAAACAGGGGGAAGGAACACTGAAGCTTTCTTT. Protein sequence: CASSQTGGRNTEAFF.

CDR3 nucleotides: TGTGCCAGTAAAAACGTAAACCCGGGGGAAGGAGGAAACACCATATATTTT. It yields the protein CASKNVNPGEGGNTIYF. J is TRBJ1-3 and V is TRBV19, with TRBD1 as a possible D gene (5 bases). V gave up 7 bases and J gave up 4 bases, with 23 bases separating them. Germline V lookup: CDR1 LNHDA, CDR2 SQIVND (reference sequence). This CDR3 spans 17 amino acids.

The V gene is TRBV11-3, the J gene TRBJ2-7, with D possibly matching TRBD2 (5 bases). CDR1 SGHNT and CDR2 YENEEA come from the germline V gene. The V and J ends lost 2 bases and 5 bases respectively, with 22 bases between them. The CDR3 totals 17 residues. The CDR3 nucleotides read TGTGCCAGCAGCTTATGGAGCGGCTCAATTCGGGATAACGAGCAGTACTTC. It codes for CASSLWSGSIRDNEQYF.

This clone was observed a few times. The V and J genes are TRBV29-1 and TRBJ2-3, with D possibly matching TRBD2 (7 bases). Germline CDR1 is SQVTM and CDR2 is ANQGSEA. Trimming pared 4 bases from V and 3 bases from J, leaving 14 bases between. The CDR3 is 14 residues long. In DNA form, the CDR3 reads TGCAGCGTTGTGGGGGAGGGGGGGACAGATACGCAGTATTTT. It codes for CSVVGEGGTDTQYF.

This clone was seen a handful of times. J is TRBJ1-1 and V is TRBV30; D call uncertain. CDR1 and CDR2 from the germline V gene are GTSNPN and SVGIG (reference sequence). V lost 3 bases to trimming and J lost 3 bases, with 8 bases between them. The CDR3 has 12 residues. The CDR3 loop is CAWSLSDTEAFF. CDR3 nucleotides: TGTGCCTGGAGCTTGTCCGACACTGAAGCTTTCTTT.

This clone rates as medium-sized. The rearrangement links TRBV6-4 to TRBJ1-2, with D uncertain. This CDR3 spans 11 amino acids. Germline V gene lookup returns CDR1 MRHNA and CDR2 SNTAGT. V lost 9 bases to trimming and J lost 8 bases, with 13 bases between them. Written as DNA, the CDR3 is TGTGCCAGTACGGGAGGTCGGGGCTACACCTTC. Translated: CASTGGRGYTF.

J is TRBJ2-7 and V is TRBV29-1; TRBD1 matches 12 bases. The V gene's germline CDR1 is SQVTM and CDR2 ANQGSEA. With V trimmed by 3 bases and J by 3 bases, 6 bases remained unmatched. There are 15 residues in the CDR3. CDR3 bases: TGCAGCGTTGAGGTGGGACAGGGGGCTGACTACGAGCAGTACTTC. Protein: CSVEVGQGADYEQYF.